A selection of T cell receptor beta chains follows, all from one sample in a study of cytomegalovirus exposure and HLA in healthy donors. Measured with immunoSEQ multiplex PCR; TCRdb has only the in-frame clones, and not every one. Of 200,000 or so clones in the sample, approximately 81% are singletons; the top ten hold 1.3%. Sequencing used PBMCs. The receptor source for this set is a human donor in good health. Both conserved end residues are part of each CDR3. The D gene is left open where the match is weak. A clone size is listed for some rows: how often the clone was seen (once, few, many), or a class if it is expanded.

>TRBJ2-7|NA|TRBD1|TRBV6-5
CASSYSGTGLYEQYF
TGTGCCAGCAGTTACTCCGGGACAGGGCTCTACGAGCAGTACTTC
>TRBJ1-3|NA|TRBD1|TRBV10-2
CASRGTGGAAKLGNTIYF
TGCGCCAGCAGGGGTACAGGGGGGGCTGCGAAACTTGGAAACACCATATATTTT
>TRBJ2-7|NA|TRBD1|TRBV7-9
CSSSLDEGAAYEQYF
TGTTCCAGCAGCTTAGATGAGGGGGCAGCCTACGAGCAGTACTTC
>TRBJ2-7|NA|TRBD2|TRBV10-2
CASSPSGRYYEQYF
TGCGCCAGCAGTCCTAGCGGGAGATACTACGAGCAGTACTTC
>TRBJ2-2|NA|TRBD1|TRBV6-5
CASSRGTANTGELFF
TGTGCCAGCAGCCGTGGGACAGCGAACACCGGGGAGCTGTTTTTT
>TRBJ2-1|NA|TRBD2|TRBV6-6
CASSYGRGQYNEQFF
TGTGCCAGCAGTTACGGGAGGGGCCAGTACAATGAGCAGTTCTTC
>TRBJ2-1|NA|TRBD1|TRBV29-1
CSVGQGQGNYNEQFF
TGCAGCGTAGGGCAGGGACAGGGTAACTACAATGAGCAGTTCTTC
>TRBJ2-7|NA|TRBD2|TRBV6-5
CASSLAGGIYEQYF
TGTGCCAGCAGTTTAGCGGGAGGTATCTACGAGCAGTACTTC
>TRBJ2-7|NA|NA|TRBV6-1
CASSENSISYEQYF
TGTGCCAGCAGTGAAAACAGTATATCCTACGAGCAGTACTTC
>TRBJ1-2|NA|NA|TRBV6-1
CASSEGAGSRYGYTF
TGTGCCAGCAGTGAAGGAGCGGGTTCTAGGTATGGCTACACCTTC
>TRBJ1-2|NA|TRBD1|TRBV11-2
CASSNIGGQAGGYTF
TGTGCCAGCAGTAACATCGGGGGACAGGCGGGGGGCTACACCTTC
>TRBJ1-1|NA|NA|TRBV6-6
CASSPQGTGEAFF
TGTGCCAGCAGTCCCCAGGGGACGGGTGAAGCTTTCTTT
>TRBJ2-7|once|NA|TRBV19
CASSIAPGSSYEQYF
TGTGCCAGTAGTATAGCCCCGGGGAGCTCCTACGAGCAGTACTTC
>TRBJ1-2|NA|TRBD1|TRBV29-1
CSVEDWDRGLGGYTF
TGCAGCGTTGAAGATTGGGACAGGGGGCTTGGTGGCTACACCTTC
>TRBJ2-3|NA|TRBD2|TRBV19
CASTLRGRGAADTQYF
TGTGCCAGTACCCTCCGAGGGCGGGGGGCGGCCGATACGCAGTATTTT
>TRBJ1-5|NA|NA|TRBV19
CASSIEGADNQPQHF
TGTGCCAGTAGTATCGAAGGGGCAGACAATCAGCCCCAGCATTTT
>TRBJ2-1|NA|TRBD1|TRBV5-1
CASSLGTGAEQFF
TGCGCCAGCAGCTTGGGGACAGGGGCTGAGCAGTTCTTC
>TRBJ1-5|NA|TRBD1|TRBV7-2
CASSPWDRGGQPQHF
TGTGCCAGCAGCCCATGGGACAGGGGAGGACAGCCCCAGCATTTT
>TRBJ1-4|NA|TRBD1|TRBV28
CASTDRGLSNEKLFF
TGTGCCAGTACAGACAGGGGGCTGTCTAATGAAAAACTGTTTTTT
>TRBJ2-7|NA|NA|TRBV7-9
CASSTTGYEQYF
TGTGCCAGCAGCACCACAGGCTACGAGCAGTACTTC
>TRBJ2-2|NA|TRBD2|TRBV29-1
CSVLLARNTGELFF
TGCAGCGTCCTACTAGCGCGTAACACCGGGGAGCTGTTTTTT
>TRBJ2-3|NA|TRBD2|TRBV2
CASIGLAGETSTDTQYF
TGTGCCAGCATTGGGCTAGCGGGGGAGACTAGCACAGATACGCAGTATTTT
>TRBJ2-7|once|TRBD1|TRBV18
CASSPGTGPYEQYF
TGTGCCAGCTCACCCGGGACAGGTCCCTACGAGCAGTACTTC
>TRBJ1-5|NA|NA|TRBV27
CASSSGVRRPQHF
TGTGCCAGCAGTTCGGGGGTCCGACGGCCCCAGCATTTT
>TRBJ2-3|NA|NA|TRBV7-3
CASSLMGAQSTDTQYF
TGTGCCAGCAGCTTAATGGGGGCGCAGAGCACAGATACGCAGTATTTT